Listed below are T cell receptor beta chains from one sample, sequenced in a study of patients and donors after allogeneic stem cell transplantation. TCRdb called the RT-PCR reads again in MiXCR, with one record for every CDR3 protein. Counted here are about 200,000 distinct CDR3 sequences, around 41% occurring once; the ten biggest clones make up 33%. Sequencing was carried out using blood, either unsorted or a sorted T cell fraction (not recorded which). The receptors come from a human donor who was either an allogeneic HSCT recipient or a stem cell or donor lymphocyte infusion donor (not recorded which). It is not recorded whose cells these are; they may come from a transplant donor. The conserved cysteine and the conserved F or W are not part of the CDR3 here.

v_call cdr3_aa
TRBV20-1 SAPPQRATTYEQY
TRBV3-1 ASSLMGPPHNEQF
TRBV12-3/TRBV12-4 ASSVRRVVAYEQY
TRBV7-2 ASSSTGDNEQF
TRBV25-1 ASSDPSETQY
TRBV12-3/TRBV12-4 ASSFIKPTYNEQF
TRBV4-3 ASSQTAPDTQY
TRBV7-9 ASSLAGQKGLLQPQH
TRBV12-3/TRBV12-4 ATSTSGSAGEQF
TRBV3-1 ASSQGNWYEQY
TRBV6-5 ASRRQGTGNTIY
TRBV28 ASRRSGEGKSYGGYT
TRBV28 ASSHPIRVTEAF
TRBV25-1 ASSLDSRVAGELF
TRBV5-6 ASSLGLRGNQPQH
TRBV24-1 ATGLPGNPEKLF
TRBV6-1 ASKMGTVNQPQH
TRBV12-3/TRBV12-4 ASREQGGHGYT
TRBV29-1 SVEDPQGDYGYT
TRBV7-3 ASSLKGSGVVNTQY
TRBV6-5 ASSYSKKEQGVAEAF
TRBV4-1 ASSPHIGEGVNTEAF
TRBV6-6 ASSYTEMNTEAF
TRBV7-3 ASSRDPHPTDTQY
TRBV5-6 ASSFPGQTNYGYT
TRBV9 ATDGGTGELF
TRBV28 ASSVDISNQPQH
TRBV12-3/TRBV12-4 ASSLARGGSGPLYNEQF
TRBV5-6 ASSNRGAPEAF
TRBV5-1 ASSTGTGVSPYDEQY
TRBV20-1 SVNERGLGTEKLF
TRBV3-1 ASSQHRTGELF
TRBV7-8 ASSLLEGKETQY
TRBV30 AWSRGDGSYGYT
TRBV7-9 ASSLWSDSIEQY
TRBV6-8 ASRPSSRGKRQPQH
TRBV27 ASSQLLGLAGEETQY
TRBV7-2 ASSLAQGDTQY
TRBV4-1 ASSQGDFVTEAF
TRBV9 ASSVDDPSGPLDTQY
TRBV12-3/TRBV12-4 ASSLILAGTDTQY
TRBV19 ASSIGRGWDEQY
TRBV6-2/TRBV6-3 ASSYSIWATEAF
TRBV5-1 ASSLSPRRLGITEAF
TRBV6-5 ASSYSSQETQY
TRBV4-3 ASSQELAGGQETQY